What follows is one TCR beta chain and its context. The data belong to a study of T cells after yellow fever vaccination. The CDR3 extends over 14 amino acids. Germline V CDR1 and CDR2: MNHEY, SVGEGT. V was trimmed by 6 bases and J by 4 bases, leaving 16 bases between them. TCRdb redid the calling of the 5' RACE reads with MiXCR, one entry per CDR3 protein. Of about 94,000 distinct CDR3 sequences in the sample, about 8.4% were seen once. J is TRBJ2-7 and V is TRBV6-2 or TRBV6-3; D gene unclear. The source was CD8+ T cells not binding an NS4B(214-222) dextramer, sorted from PBMCs, collected more than 13 days after the first yellow fever vaccination. The TCR sequence derives from a man between 18 and 29 years old who received the YFV17D yellow fever vaccine. The chain's CDR3 is CASRVRSAYYEQYF. The CDR3 coding sequence is TGTGCCAGCAGGGTTCGGTCAGCTTATTACGAGCAGTACTTC.